These T cell receptor beta chains were read from a single sample in a study of T cells after yellow fever vaccination. TCRdb processed the 5' RACE reads anew with MiXCR; each CDR3 protein has one entry. The data contain roughly 16,000 distinct CDR3 sequences, 4% of them singletons. The material was PBMCs, either bulk or a sorted T-cell subset (CD4+, CD8+, memory, or dextramer-sorted; not recorded which), obtained 15 days after the yellow fever booster vaccination. These receptor sequences come from a man aged 30-40 years who received the YFV17D yellow fever vaccine. CDR3s include the opening cysteine and the closing phenylalanine or tryptophan. Fields, in order: clone size, D gene, V gene, CDR3 length, J gene, CDR3 protein, CDR3 DNA. A D gene is named only where the DNA matches it firmly. Clone size appears in some rows only: once, few, many, or a class for an expanded clone.

size: medium-sized
D: -
V: TRBV3-1
length: 16
J: TRBJ2-5
CDR3: CASSQDFGGLGETQYF
DNA: TGTGCCAGCAGCCAAGATTTTGGGGGGCTTGGAGAGACCCAGTACTTC

size: many
D: -
V: TRBV20-1
length: 13
J: TRBJ2-7
CDR3: CSARHGQNYEQYF
DNA: TGCAGTGCCCGCCATGGACAGAACTACGAGCAGTACTTC

size: -
D: -
V: TRBV6-2/TRBV6-3
length: 15
J: TRBJ2-5
CDR3: CASSYLGRAQETQYF
DNA: TGTGCCAGCAGTTACTTAGGGCGGGCCCAAGAGACCCAGTACTTC

size: many
D: TRBD2
V: TRBV7-2
length: 14
J: TRBJ2-7
CDR3: CASSTSGRTYEQYF
DNA: TGTGCCAGCAGCACTAGCGGGAGGACCTACGAGCAGTACTTC

size: many
D: -
V: TRBV27
length: 15
J: TRBJ2-7
CDR3: CASSLSLGFFYEQYF
DNA: TGTGCCAGCAGTTTGTCCCTCGGGTTCTTCTACGAGCAGTACTTC

size: many
D: -
V: TRBV7-9
length: 12
J: TRBJ2-3
CDR3: CASSLADDTQYF
DNA: TGTGCCAGCAGCTTAGCCGACGATACGCAGTATTTT

size: many
D: TRBD2
V: TRBV20-1
length: 14
J: TRBJ2-7
CDR3: CSASPSSGAYEQYF
DNA: TGCAGTGCTAGTCCGTCTAGCGGGGCCTACGAGCAGTACTTC

size: many
D: -
V: TRBV4-3
length: 17
J: TRBJ2-7
CDR3: CASSQDYGRDISYEQYF
DNA: TGCGCCAGCAGCCAAGACTACGGCCGAGACATTTCCTACGAGCAGTACTTC

size: many
D: -
V: TRBV15
length: 12
J: TRBJ1-2
CDR3: CATSRDVYGYTF
DNA: TGTGCCACCAGCAGAGATGTCTATGGCTACACCTTC

size: -
D: -
V: TRBV4-2
length: 14
J: TRBJ2-7
CDR3: CASSPGPISYEQYF
DNA: TGTGCCAGCAGCCCCGGACCCATCTCCTACGAGCAGTACTTC

size: many
D: -
V: TRBV21-1
length: 14
J: TRBJ2-7
CDR3: CASSKGPLSYEQYF
DNA: TGTGCCAGCAGCAAAGGGCCCCTCTCCTACGAGCAGTACTTC

size: many
D: TRBD2
V: TRBV5-1
length: 20
J: TRBJ2-1
CDR3: CASSLTGESVAGVIGNEQFF
DNA: TGCGCCAGCAGCTTGACAGGGGAGTCGGTAGCGGGAGTAATAGGTAATGAGCAGTTCTTC

size: many
D: -
V: TRBV2
length: 14
J: TRBJ2-1
CDR3: CASIGDDAINEQFF
DNA: TGTGCCAGCATCGGCGACGATGCAATCAATGAGCAGTTCTTC

size: many
D: TRBD1
V: TRBV29-1
length: 16
J: TRBJ2-1
CDR3: CSVDTGALNSYNEQFF
DNA: TGCAGCGTTGATACAGGGGCCCTTAACTCCTACAATGAGCAGTTCTTC

size: many
D: -
V: TRBV6-5
length: 13
J: TRBJ1-1
CDR3: CASTWSMNTEAFF
DNA: TGTGCCAGCACCTGGTCGATGAACACTGAAGCTTTCTTT

size: many
D: -
V: TRBV11-2
length: 15
J: TRBJ2-2
CDR3: CASSLSGLGTGELFF
DNA: TGTGCCAGCAGCTTAAGTGGGCTCGGCACCGGGGAGCTGTTTTTT

size: many
D: -
V: TRBV27
length: 14
J: TRBJ1-4
CDR3: CASSFGGIGEKLFF
DNA: TGTGCCAGCAGTTTCGGAGGGATCGGTGAAAAACTGTTTTTT

size: many
D: -
V: TRBV27
length: 12
J: TRBJ1-1
CDR3: CASSIIPGEAFF
DNA: TGTGCCAGCAGTATCATCCCTGGTGAAGCTTTCTTT

size: many
D: -
V: TRBV20-1
length: 14
J: TRBJ2-2
CDR3: CSARERAVTGELFF
DNA: TGCAGTGCTAGAGAACGAGCAGTCACCGGGGAGCTGTTTTTT

size: many
D: TRBD2
V: TRBV3-1
length: 18
J: TRBJ2-1
CDR3: CASSQDNEREGTYNEQFF
DNA: TGTGCCAGCAGCCAAGATAACGAGCGGGAGGGCACCTACAATGAGCAGTTCTTC

size: many
D: -
V: TRBV12-3/TRBV12-4
length: 13
J: TRBJ2-3
CDR3: CASSLGVTDTQYF
DNA: TGTGCCAGCAGTCTCGGGGTCACAGATACGCAGTATTTT

size: many
D: -
V: TRBV5-1
length: 16
J: TRBJ1-4
CDR3: CASSLEARTTNEKLFF
DNA: TGCGCCAGCAGCTTGGAAGCTAGAACGACTAATGAAAAACTGTTTTTT

size: medium-sized
D: -
V: TRBV28
length: 16
J: TRBJ2-1
CDR3: CASSFLTGTIYNEQFF
DNA: TGTGCCAGCAGTTTTTTAACAGGGACCATCTACAATGAGCAGTTCTTC

size: many
D: -
V: TRBV20-1
length: 15
J: TRBJ1-5
CDR3: CSANIMGRKNQPQHF
DNA: TGCAGCGCAAACATAATGGGACGGAAAAATCAGCCCCAGCATTTT